The 2 T cell receptor beta chains listed next were all sequenced from one sample in a study of chemoradiotherapy in HPV16-positive cancers. The assay was immunoSEQ multiplex PCR, and TCRdb's table has in-frame clones only and misses some. The sample contains 55,000 to 85,000 clones, about 88% of which appear only once. The specimen was blood, collected from a patient who underwent chemoradiotherapy. Receptor source: a human donor with HPV-associated anogenital cancer.

V gene TRBV29-1 combines with J gene TRBJ2-7; TRBD1 aligns across 10 bases. This CDR3 spans 13 amino acids. V was clipped by 7 bases and J by 5 bases; unmatched bases: 8. Germline V gene data show CDR1 as SQVTM and CDR2 as ANQGSEA. CDR3 in DNA: TGCAGCGCCGAGGGGGACAGGGGCCACGAGCAGTACTTC. Its protein product is CSAEGDRGHEQYF.

This clone showed up just once. The chain couples TRBV7-9 to TRBJ2-3, with D perhaps assigned TRBD1 or TRBD2 (6 bases each). The CDR3 sequence is 16 residues long. The V gene's germline CDR1 is SEHNR and CDR2 FQNEAQ (reference sequence). The V gene lost 4 bases and the J gene lost 4 bases, with 18 bases spanning the gap. The CDR3 DNA sequence: TGTGCCAGCAGCTCTCCCGTTGGGGGGCAAGCAGATACGCAGTATTTT. It specifies CASSSPVGGQADTQYF.